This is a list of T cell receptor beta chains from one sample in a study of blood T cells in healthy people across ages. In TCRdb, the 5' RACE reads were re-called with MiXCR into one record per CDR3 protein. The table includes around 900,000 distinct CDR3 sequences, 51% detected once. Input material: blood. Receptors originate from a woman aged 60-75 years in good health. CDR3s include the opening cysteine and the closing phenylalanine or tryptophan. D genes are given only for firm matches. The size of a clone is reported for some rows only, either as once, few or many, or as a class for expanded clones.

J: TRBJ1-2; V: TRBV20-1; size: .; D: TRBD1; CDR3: CSVRTGAYYGYTF; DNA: TGCAGTGTGCGGACAGGGGCTTACTATGGCTACACCTTC
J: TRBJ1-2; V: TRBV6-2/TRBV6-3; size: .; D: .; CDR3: CARQHPRQNYGYTF; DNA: TGTGCCCGCCAGCACCCCCGACAGAACTATGGCTACACCTTC
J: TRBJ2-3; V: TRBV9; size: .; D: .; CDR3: CASSVEGIRDTQYF; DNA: TGTGCCAGCAGCGTAGAGGGGATTAGAGATACGCAGTATTTT
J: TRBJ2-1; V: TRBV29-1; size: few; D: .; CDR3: CSVDRVNNEQFF; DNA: TGCAGCGTTGATCGGGTGAACAATGAGCAGTTCTTC
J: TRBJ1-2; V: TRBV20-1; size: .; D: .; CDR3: CSLHDNYGYTF; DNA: TGCAGTTTACACGATAACTATGGCTACACCTTC
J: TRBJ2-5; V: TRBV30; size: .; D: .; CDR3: CAWRSIGETQYF; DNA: TGTGCCTGGAGATCTATAGGGGAGACCCAGTACTTC
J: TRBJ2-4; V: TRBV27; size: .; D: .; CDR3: CASTGGNIQYF; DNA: TGTGCCAGCACTGGCGGAAACATTCAGTACTTC
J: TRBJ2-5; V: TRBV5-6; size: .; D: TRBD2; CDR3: CASSSVGRKTQYF; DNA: TGTGCCAGCAGCTCTGTCGGGAGGAAGACCCAGTACTTC
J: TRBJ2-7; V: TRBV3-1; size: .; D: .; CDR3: CASSQDLGGVDEQYF; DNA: TGTGCCAGCAGCCAAGATCTTGGGGGAGTCGACGAGCAGTACTTC
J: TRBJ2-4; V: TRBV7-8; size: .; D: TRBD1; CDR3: CASSLRQGQIGQYF; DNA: TGTGCCAGCAGCTTAAGACAGGGCCAAATTGGGCAGTACTTC
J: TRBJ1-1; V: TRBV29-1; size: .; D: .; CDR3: CSVIQGPMNTEAFF; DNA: TGCAGCGTTATACAGGGCCCCATGAACACTGAAGCTTTCTTT
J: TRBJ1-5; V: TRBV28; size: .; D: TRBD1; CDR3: CASSPQGTGNNQPQHF; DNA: TGTGCCAGCAGCCCACAAGGGACAGGGAACAATCAGCCCCAGCATTTT
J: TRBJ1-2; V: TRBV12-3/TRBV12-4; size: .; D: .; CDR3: CASSPQSGVYGYTF; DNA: TGTGCCAGCAGTCCCCAATCGGGGGTTTATGGCTACACCTTC
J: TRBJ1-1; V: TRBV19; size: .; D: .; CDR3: CASNEGYLGTEAFF; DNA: TGTGCCAGTAACGAGGGGTACTTGGGCACTGAAGCTTTCTTT
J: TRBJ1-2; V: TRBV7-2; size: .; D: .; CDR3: CASSLAASANYGYTF; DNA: TGTGCCAGCAGCTTAGCGGCGTCGGCTAACTATGGCTACACCTTC
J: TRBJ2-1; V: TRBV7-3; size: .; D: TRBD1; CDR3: CASSRTGGPGNEQFF; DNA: TGTGCCAGCAGCAGGACAGGGGGGCCGGGCAATGAGCAGTTCTTC
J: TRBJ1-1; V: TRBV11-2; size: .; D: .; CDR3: CASRQIRGQMNTEAFF; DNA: TGTGCCAGCAGACAAATTCGGGGACAAATGAACACTGAAGCTTTCTTT
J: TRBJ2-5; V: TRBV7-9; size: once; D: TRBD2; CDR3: CASSSRLAETRYQETQYF; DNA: TGTGCCAGCAGCTCCCGACTAGCGGAAACCCGTTACCAAGAGACCCAGTACTTC
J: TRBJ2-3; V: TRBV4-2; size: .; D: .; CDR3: CASSQLKTSTDTQYF; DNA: TGTGCCAGCAGCCAACTCAAAACTAGCACAGATACGCAGTATTTT
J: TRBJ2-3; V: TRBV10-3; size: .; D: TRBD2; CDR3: CAIGTSGLFTDTQYF; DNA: TGTGCCATCGGGACTAGCGGGCTATTCACAGATACGCAGTATTTT
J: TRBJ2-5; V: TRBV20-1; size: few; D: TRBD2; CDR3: CSASPGLAGVGETQYF; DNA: TGCAGTGCTAGCCCGGGACTAGCGGGAGTGGGAGAGACCCAGTACTTC
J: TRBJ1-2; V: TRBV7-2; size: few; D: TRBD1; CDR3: CASSPTGGVNYGYTF; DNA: TGTGCCAGCAGCCCGACAGGGGGTGTTAACTATGGCTACACCTTC
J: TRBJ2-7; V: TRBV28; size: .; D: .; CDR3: CASSFGGSSHEQYF; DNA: TGTGCCAGCAGTTTTGGGGGGAGTTCCCACGAGCAGTACTTC
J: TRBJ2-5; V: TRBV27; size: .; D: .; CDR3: CASRAPVGTGVSKAYEQYF; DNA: TGTGCCAGCAGAGCCCCGGTGGGCACGGGTGTCAGTAAGGCTTATGAGCAGTACTTC
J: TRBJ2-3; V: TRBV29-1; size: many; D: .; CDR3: CSVRSQLDTQYF; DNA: TGCAGCGTTCGAAGCCAGCTAGATACGCAGTATTTT
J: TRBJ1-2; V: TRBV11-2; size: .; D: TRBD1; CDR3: CASRSTGGYYGYTF; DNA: TGTGCCAGCAGATCCACAGGGGGGTACTATGGCTACACCTTC
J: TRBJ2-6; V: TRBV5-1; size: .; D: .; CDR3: CASSWDSSRANVLTF; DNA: TGCGCCAGCAGCTGGGACTCTAGCCGCGCCAACGTCCTGACTTTC
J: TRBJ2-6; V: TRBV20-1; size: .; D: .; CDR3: CSARAGTGLPSGANVLTF; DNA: TGCAGTGCTAGAGCCGGCACCGGGCTTCCCTCTGGGGCCAACGTCCTGACTTTC
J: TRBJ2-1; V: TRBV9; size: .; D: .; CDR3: CASSVLDNVQFF; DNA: TGTGCCAGCAGCGTACTGGACAATGTGCAGTTCTTC
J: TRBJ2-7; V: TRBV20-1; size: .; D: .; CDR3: CSARDIVPREQYF; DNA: TGCAGTGCTAGAGATATTGTACCGCGGGAGCAGTACTTC
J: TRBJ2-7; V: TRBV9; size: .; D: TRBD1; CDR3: CASSAGTGTTYEQYF; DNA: TGTGCCAGCAGCGCCGGGACAGGGACCACCTACGAGCAGTACTTC
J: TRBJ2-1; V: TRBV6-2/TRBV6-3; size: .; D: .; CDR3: CASREPSANEQFF; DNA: TGTGCCAGCAGAGAACCTTCTGCCAATGAGCAGTTCTTC
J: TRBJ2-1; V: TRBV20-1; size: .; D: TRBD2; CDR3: CSAPMGGSSYNEQFF; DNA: TGCAGTGCTCCAATGGGAGGGAGCTCCTACAATGAGCAGTTCTTC
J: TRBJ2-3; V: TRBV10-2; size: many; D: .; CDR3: CASSDGGATDTQYF; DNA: TGCGCCAGCAGTGATGGGGGGGCCACAGATACGCAGTATTTT
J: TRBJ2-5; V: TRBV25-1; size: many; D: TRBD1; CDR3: CASSVQGEETQYF; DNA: TGTGCCAGCAGTGTACAGGGGGAAGAGACCCAGTACTTC
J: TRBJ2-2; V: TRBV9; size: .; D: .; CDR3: CASKGEPSGTGELFF; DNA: TGTGCCAGCAAGGGGGAGCCTAGTGGGACCGGGGAGCTGTTTTTT
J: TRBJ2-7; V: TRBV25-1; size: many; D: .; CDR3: CASSRTKGEQYF; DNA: TGTGCCAGCAGCCGAACTAAGGGCGAGCAGTACTTC
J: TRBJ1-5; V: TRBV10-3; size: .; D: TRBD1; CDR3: CAIKGTGNQPQHF; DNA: TGTGCCATCAAGGGGACAGGGAATCAGCCCCAGCATTTT
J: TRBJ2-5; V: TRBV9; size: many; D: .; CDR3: CASSPGARGMETQYF; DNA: TGTGCCAGCAGCCCCGGGGCTAGGGGGATGGAGACCCAGTACTTC
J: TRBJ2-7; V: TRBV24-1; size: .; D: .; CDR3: CATSDQGAYEQYF; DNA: TGTGCCACCAGTGACCAAGGCGCCTACGAGCAGTACTTC
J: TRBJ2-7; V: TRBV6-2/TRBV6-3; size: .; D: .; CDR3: CASSSTRRAAKYEQYF; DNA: TGTGCCAGCAGTTCGACCCGGCGAGCGGCCAAATACGAGCAGTACTTC
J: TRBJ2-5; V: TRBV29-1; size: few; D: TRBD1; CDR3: CSVATGGQTQYF; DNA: TGCAGCGTTGCCACAGGGGGGCAGACCCAGTACTTC
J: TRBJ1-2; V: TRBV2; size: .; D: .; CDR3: CASSEADSYGYTF; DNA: TGTGCCAGCAGTGAAGCGGATAGCTATGGCTACACCTTC
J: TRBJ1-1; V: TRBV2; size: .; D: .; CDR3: CASTLGGAWAEAFF; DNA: TGTGCCAGCACCCTGGGGGGGGCATGGGCTGAAGCTTTCTTT
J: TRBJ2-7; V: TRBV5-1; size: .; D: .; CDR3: CASSPRGTFDEQYF; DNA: TGCGCCAGCAGCCCCCGGGGGACTTTTGACGAGCAGTACTTC
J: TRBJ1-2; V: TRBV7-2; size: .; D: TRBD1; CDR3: CASSLGQGGHTF; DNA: TGTGCCAGCAGCTTAGGACAGGGCGGTCACACCTTC
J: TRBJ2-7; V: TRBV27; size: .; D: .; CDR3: CASSLSGGVKFYEQYF; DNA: TGTGCCAGCAGTTTATCGGGGGGAGTTAAGTTCTACGAGCAGTACTTC
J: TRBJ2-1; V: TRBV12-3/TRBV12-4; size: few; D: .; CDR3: CASSSDWATDNEQFF; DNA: TGTGCCAGCAGTTCCGATTGGGCCACCGACAATGAGCAGTTCTTC
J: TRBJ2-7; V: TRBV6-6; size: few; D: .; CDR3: CASSYSGGNYEQYF; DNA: TGTGCCAGCAGTTACTCGGGGGGAAACTACGAGCAGTACTTC